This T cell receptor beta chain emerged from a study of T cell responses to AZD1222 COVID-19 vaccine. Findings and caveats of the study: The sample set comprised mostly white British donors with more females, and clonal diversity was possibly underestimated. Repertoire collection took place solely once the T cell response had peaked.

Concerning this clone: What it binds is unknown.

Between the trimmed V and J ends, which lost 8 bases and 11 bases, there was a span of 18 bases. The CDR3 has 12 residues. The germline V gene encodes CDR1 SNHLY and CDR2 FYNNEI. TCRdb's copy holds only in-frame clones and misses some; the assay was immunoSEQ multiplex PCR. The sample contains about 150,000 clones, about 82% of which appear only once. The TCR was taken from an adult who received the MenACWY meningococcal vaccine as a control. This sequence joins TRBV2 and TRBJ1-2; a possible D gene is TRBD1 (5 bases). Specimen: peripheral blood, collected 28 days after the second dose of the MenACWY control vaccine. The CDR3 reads CASPRAGGGYTF. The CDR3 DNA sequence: TGTGCCAGCCCCCGAGCCGGGGGGGGATACACCTTC.